This T cell receptor (beta chain) was observed in a study of cytomegalovirus exposure and HLA in healthy donors (dated 2017 in TCRdb). A note on the overall study: An earlier analysis of roughly 500 of the donors reported around 280 Gb of sequence data and 117 million unique TCR beta sequences obtained from about 179 million T cells. Approximately 300 gigabases of sequencing data and 91 million or so unique TCR sequences made up an early release that covered nearly 650 HLA-typed donors. Among the roughly 400 genotyped donors, around 81% belonged to the genetic ancestry cluster associated with self-reported Caucasian donors. The aim of the study was to test whether cataloging public T cell receptors could identify signatures of past pathogen exposure. The T cell repertoires of about 700 subjects were profiled by immunosequencing and related to cytomegalovirus serostatus. In addition to the first cohort of 650 to 750 subjects, a separate validation cohort of some 120 different subjects was used. High-throughput TCR immunosequencing, statistical association of individual TCRs with disease status, and machine learning were combined to predict cytomegalovirus infection status. A later analysis re-analyzed previously published TCR beta repertoires from 500 to 700 donors and added high-resolution HLA genotyping to study TCR occurrence patterns. Rather than using new phenotypic data, the later analysis identified candidate immune exposures from TCR beta sequences and from how often those sequences occurred across donors. In an earlier analysis of about 590 of the donors, high-throughput TCR beta sequencing was used to judge whether each TCR beta V gene segment behaved as functional or pseudogenic. Donor age, sex, ethnicity and CMV serostatus were collected together with the repertoire data. In a later genetic analysis, genome-wide SNP genotypes for about 65% of the roughly 700 donors were used, and that subset was treated as a discovery cohort. Every discovery cohort repertoire had been produced on one sequencing platform. HLA typing included class I and class II loci at four-digit resolution. Typing coverage varied by locus: about 620-630 donors for A, B, C, DRB1 and DQB1; approximately 520 for DQA1; over 600 for DPA1; 450 to 480 for DPB1. Roughly five DR-DQ haplotypes were handled as single units for association and clustering because linkage in the cohort was strong. Across under 500 genotyped donors of the cohort, an average of roughly 250,000 unique TCR beta nucleotide sequences per donor were sequenced, and approximately 17% of those sequences were non-productive.

Receptor amplification or capture employed the immunoSEQ multiplex PCR assay. For the multiplex PCR, a mixture combining 60 forward primers for TCR Vbeta segments and 13 reverse primers for TCR Jbeta segments was used. A multiplex PCR assay on genomic DNA amplified the CDR3 region of rearranged TCR beta genes. Amplified TCR beta libraries were sequenced as 87-base-pair reads on the Illumina HiSeq System. Concerning the study's data processing: Across the 670 or so repertoires, a later analysis counted 60 million to 90 million unique TCR beta chains, some 11 million of which were shared by at least two donors. Raw reads were error-corrected and collapsed into unique sequences with a nearest-neighbor algorithm that merged closely related sequences to remove PCR and sequencing errors. CDR3 sequences were aligned to IMGT reference sequences to assign V, D and J gene segments. For a sequence to be retained, at least a six-nucleotide match to both a V gene segment and a J gene segment was required. A rearrangement was called productive if the CDR3 had no stop codons and remained in frame with V and J, and every other rearrangement was called non-productive. CDR3 was defined by IMGT convention, running from the second conserved V-encoded cysteine to the conserved J-encoded phenylalanine. In an earlier analysis of more than 550 of the donors, sequences lacking an unambiguous match to a single V gene segment were excluded. In an earlier analysis of around 600 of the donors, V segments were called functional above 56.7% productive rearrangements and were called segregating when the between-donor standard deviation exceeded 5%. A statistical classification framework was built to diagnose cytomegalovirus status from the catalog of TCR beta chain sequences. A later analysis assigned V and J genes by comparing TCR nucleotide sequences with IMGT/GENE-DB human TR gene sequences. In a later analysis, CDR3 sequences and most-parsimonious VDJ recombination scenarios were assigned using the TCRdist pipeline. In a later analysis, each TCR beta chain was defined by its CDR3 amino acid sequence together with its V-gene family, and reads without a unique V-gene family were excluded. To address suspected cross-contamination and a sequencing artifact, a later analysis removed 592 highly shared, low-generation-probability nucleotide sequences. A later analysis calculated a clonal expansion index for each public chain from normalized within-repertoire ranks of inferred template counts. In a later analysis, generation probabilities were computed with a VDJ recombination model fitted to out-of-frame rearrangements, and the resulting probabilities were checked against IGoR. In a later analysis, TCR-TCR, TCR-HLA and TCR-CMV co-occurrence was scored with hypergeometric tests, and a repertoire-size bias correction was applied to TCR pairs. In a later analysis, false discovery rates were estimated by permuting HLA or CMV assignments 20 times. In a later analysis, co-occurring TCRs were grouped using DBSCAN, with TCRdist sequence similarity added in when clustering inside HLA-allele-positive subsets. Repertoires with fewer than 30,000 or more than 120,000 public chains, plus five repertoires with anomalous nucleotide sharing, were excluded from co-occurrence clustering. The table was pulled from immuneACCESS by TCRdb, which kept in-frame rearrangements only. Such tables lose some clones; where checked, under half of the loss comes from unresolved V genes, and the rest has no known cause. V and J calls and clone size are given by that table; D and trimming were obtained from the DNA. This sample is represented by about 140,000 clones; approximately 80% of them were singletons. Clones ranked in the top ten supply 2% to 3% of the sample.

The CDR1 and CDR2 encoded by the germline V gene are SGHVS and FQNEAQ. Measured from the cysteine to the phenylalanine, the CDR3 is 11 residues long. The retained sequence is limited to the CDR3, 33 bases, with the frame set at the first base. V was cut back by 4 bases and J by 5 bases, leaving a gap of 5 bases between them. The cohort comprised some 680 healthy bone marrow donors. All cohort members were sampled while nominally healthy, although unrecorded immune exposures were likely present. The donor tested CMV seropositive, placing the donor among the 250 to 300 seropositive members of the cohort. A peripheral blood sample was collected from each donor, and TCR beta sequencing was performed on peripheral blood mononuclear cells. The Qiagen DNeasy Blood Extraction Kit was used to extract genomic DNA from the blood cell samples. As concerns this clone: Its antigen remains undetermined. No quality values exist for individual bases; no much larger clone is one base distant.

On the study overall, not on this receptor specifically: Three of the identified cytomegalovirus-associated TCR beta chains were confirmed in vitro to be specific for cytomegalovirus antigens. Because HLA typing was unavailable for some donors at each locus, only the typed subset was used in association tests. In a later genetic analysis, a missense DCLRE1C variant was associated with V-gene and J-gene trimming of TCR beta chains, and the association was replicated in an independent cohort. The study listed approximately 150 TCR beta chains as associated with cytomegalovirus. In a later analysis, most CMV-associated TCR beta chains were found to appear HLA-restricted, with HLA associations seemingly driven largely by CMV exposure. Compared with equally common non-associated chains, HLA-associated TCR beta chains in a later analysis were more clonally expanded and had lower generation probabilities. Specific HLA alleles were associated with more than 15,000 TCR beta sequences at a false discovery rate of 0.05 in a later analysis. A cluster of highly shared sequence variants was judged likely to represent a technical artifact of the sequencing pipeline. According to a later analysis, parvovirus B19, influenza, CMV and Epstein-Barr virus appeared linked to several top co-occurrence clusters. Because counts were too low, around 17 rarely observed V segments, including chromosome 9 orphons, were left out of the earlier analysis of a few hundred of the donors. Presence/absence analyses assumed roughly uniform sequencing depth across donors, an assumption that may not hold. In a later analysis, the rate of TCR association differed among HLA loci, with DRB1 alleles having the most associated TCRs and HLA-C alleles having the fewest. In a later genetic analysis, fewer N-insertions in productive TCRs were reported among donors in an Asian-associated ancestry cluster than the roughly 640-donor mean. While some public TCRs were present in many individuals, most TCR sequences turned up only very rarely across donors. The classifier was reported to diagnose cytomegalovirus status with high specificity and sensitivity in both the original and validation cohorts. An earlier analysis of approximately 600 of the donors showed that most TCR beta V segments appeared in productive rearrangements either about 90% or about 30% of the time, which broadly matched IMGT annotations. A further reported finding was that TCR beta sequences accurately predicted the HLA-A and HLA-B alleles for most subjects in the first cohort. Some IMGT-functional V segments, including TRBV6-2 and TRBV6-3, could not be told apart with the 87-base-pair reads, so those segments were excluded. The authors suggested that the approach could potentially be extended to other disease states and immunological phenotypes. This cohort had only TCR beta chains sequenced, and the lack of alpha or paired-chain data limited which features could be detected. Linkage disequilibrium might explain the correlated functional status among segregating V segments, but an unknown experimental factor could not be excluded. For the cohort, immune exposure information was limited to CMV serostatus. When HLA alleles, especially DR and DQ, strongly co-occurred, attributing TCR associations to individual alleles was difficult.

Source material: PBMCs. Recombination connected TRBV7-8 to TRBJ2-5, with a tentative D gene TRBD2 over 5 matching bases. This receptor was obtained from a woman in her late teens or twenties in good health and CMV-seropositive. The nucleotides read TGTGCCAGCAGCTCGGGGGAGACCCAGTACTTC. It translates to CASSSGETQYF.